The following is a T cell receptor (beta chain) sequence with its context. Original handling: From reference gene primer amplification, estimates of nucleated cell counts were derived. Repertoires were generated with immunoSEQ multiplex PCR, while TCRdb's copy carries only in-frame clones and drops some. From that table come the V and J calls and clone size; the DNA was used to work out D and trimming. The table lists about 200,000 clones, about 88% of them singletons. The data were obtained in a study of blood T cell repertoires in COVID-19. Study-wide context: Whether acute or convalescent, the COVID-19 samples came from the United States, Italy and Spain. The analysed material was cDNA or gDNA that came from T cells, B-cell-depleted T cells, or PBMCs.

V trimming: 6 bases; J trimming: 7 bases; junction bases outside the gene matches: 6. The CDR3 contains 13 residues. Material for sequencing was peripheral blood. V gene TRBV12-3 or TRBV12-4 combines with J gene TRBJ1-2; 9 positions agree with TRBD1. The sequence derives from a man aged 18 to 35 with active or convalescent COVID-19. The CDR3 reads CASSPDRGGGYTF. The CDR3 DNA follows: TGTGCCAGCAGCCCGGACAGGGGAGGTGGCTACACCTTC.